This T cell receptor (beta chain) was recorded in a study of post-analysis software for immune sequencing data. Tagging with unique molecular identifiers was a feature of the TCR beta cDNA libraries. The authors obtained approximately 540,000 cDNA molecules from roughly 1 to 10 million T cells. Using its own MiXCR run on the PCR reads, TCRdb lists one record per CDR3 protein. Of 400,000 to 500,000 distinct CDR3 sequences in the sample, over 30% were seen once. This CDR3 has 16 residues. V lost 6 bases, J lost 1 base, and 4 bases stayed unmatched. Per germline, CDR1 MNHEY and CDR2 SVGAGI. With regard to this clonotype: Its antigen remains unknown.

Study-wide points: Batch-mates among the samples co-clustered strongly by F measure. People with multiple sclerosis had a significantly lower normalized Chao1 diversity than controls did. The five TRBV segments detected at higher frequency in patients than in controls included TRBV5-6, TRBV5-1 and TRBV20-1.

The sequenced sample was blood. This chain connects TRBV6-5 to TRBJ2-1; 12 bases line up with TRBD2. The clonotype was recovered from a girl aged 2-15 years with multiple sclerosis. The CDR3 DNA is TGTGCCAGCAGAGGGACTAGCGGGCCTTCCTACAATGAGCAGTTCTTC. Protein sequence: CASRGTSGPSYNEQFF.